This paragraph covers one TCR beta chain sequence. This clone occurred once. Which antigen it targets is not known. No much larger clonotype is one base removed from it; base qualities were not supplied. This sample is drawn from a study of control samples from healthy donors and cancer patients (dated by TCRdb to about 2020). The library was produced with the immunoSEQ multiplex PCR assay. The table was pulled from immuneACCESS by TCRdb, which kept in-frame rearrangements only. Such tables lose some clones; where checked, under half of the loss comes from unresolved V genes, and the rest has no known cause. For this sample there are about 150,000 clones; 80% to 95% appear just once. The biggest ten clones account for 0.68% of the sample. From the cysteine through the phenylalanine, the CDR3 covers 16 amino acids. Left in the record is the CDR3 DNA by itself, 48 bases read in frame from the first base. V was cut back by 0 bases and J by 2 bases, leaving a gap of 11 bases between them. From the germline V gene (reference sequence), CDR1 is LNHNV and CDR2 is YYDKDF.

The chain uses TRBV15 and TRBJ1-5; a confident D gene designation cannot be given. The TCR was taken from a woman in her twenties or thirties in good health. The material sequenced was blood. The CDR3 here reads CATSREGSRRNQPQHF. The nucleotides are TGTGCCACCAGCAGAGAAGGGAGTAGGCGCAATCAGCCCCAGCATTTT.